Below, one T cell receptor (beta chain) is given with its context. Its antigen is not identified. This sample is part of a study of graft-versus-host responses after intestinal transplantation. Overall study context: Recipients were given multivisceral, liver-intestinal, or isolated intestinal transplants. Broader study findings: Association was observed between peak circulating GvH clone levels and early post-transplant HvG declines. The study found high graft-versus-host to host-versus-graft clonal ratios in allografts of patients with graft-donor T cell macrochimerism. Ileal or blood samples showed some GvH clones first, and such clones were also found in recipient marrow.

TCRdb's copy holds only in-frame clones and misses some; the assay was immunoSEQ multiplex PCR. Of some 45,000 clones in the sample, around 96% are singletons; the top ten hold approximately 1.4%. The germline V gene encodes CDR1 SGHTA and CDR2 FQGTGA. This CDR3 has 15 residues. The J segment lost 0 bases and the V segment lost 6 bases, leaving 3 bases of the junction unmatched. The rearrangement uses TRBV7-3 and TRBJ2-3, with 10 bases identical to TRBD2. The source of this sequence is a human patient who received an intestinal transplant, so some T cells may come from the graft donor. This material consisted of PBMCs, taken approximately 350 days after intestinal transplant. CDR3 loop: CASRKRGGSTDTQYF. The CDR3 DNA sequence: TGTGCCAGCAGGAAGCGGGGGGGAAGCACAGATACGCAGTATTTT.